This T cell receptor (beta chain) comes out of a study of shared clonotypes between healthy human individuals. Looking at the study overall: Ranging from 18 to 49 in age, donors were two women and a few men. CD8 memory received one plate per donor, CD8 naive two, CD4 memory three and CD4 naive three.

V lost 4 bases to trimming and J lost 1 base, with 9 bases between them. The CDR3 extends over 14 amino acids. The V gene's germline CDR1 is MGHDK and CDR2 SYGVNS. Remarks on this clone: Its antigen is currently unknown.

Study-wide results and caveats: The expectation was that sequencing depth would affect clonotype sharing among donors. Memory subsets had estimated richness that was generally smaller than that of naive subsets.

The protocol was immunoSEQ multiplex PCR, while the TCRdb copy is restricted to in-frame clones and leaves out a portion. The sample lists 1 million to 1.3 million clones, about 84% occurring once. Sequencing used memory CD4+ T cells from PBMCs. This sample's subset: CD45RA-negative fraction. The chain carries TRBV25-1 and TRBJ2-3; a possible D gene is TRBD1 (6 bases). The clonotype comes from a young man in good health. Some clones in this sample may be carry-over from other donors' samples. The CDR3 loop reads CASSVQGGTDTQYF. CDR3 bases: TGTGCCAGCAGTGTACAGGGAGGCACAGATACGCAGTATTTT.